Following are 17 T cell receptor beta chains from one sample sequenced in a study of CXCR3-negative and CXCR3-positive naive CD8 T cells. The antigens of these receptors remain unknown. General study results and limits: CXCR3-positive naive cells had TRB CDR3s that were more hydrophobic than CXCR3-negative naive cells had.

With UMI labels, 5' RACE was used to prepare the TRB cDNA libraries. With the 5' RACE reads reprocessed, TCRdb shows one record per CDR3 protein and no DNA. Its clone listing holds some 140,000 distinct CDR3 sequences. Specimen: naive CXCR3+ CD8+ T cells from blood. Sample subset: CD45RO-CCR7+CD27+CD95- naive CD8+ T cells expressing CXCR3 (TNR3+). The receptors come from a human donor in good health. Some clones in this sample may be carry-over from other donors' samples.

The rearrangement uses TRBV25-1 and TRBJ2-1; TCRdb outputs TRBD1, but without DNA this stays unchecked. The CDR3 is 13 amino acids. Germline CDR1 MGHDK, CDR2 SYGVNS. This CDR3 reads CASGGGKNNEQFF.

CDR3 protein: CASSEASGHVYNEQFF. This chain joins TRBV27 and TRBJ2-1; TCRdb's D call of TRBD2 is untestable without DNA. The CDR3 has 16 residues. Per the germline V gene, CDR1 is MNHEY and CDR2 is SMNVEV (reference sequence).

CDR3 in amino acids: CASSSLSYGNEQFF. The chain joins TRBV5-6 to TRBJ2-1; TCRdb lists TRBD1, though no DNA is available to test this call. Germline V lookup: CDR1 SGHDT, CDR2 YYEEEE. The length of the CDR3 is 14 residues. Looking up the rest from reference TRBV5-6 and TRBJ2-1 gives the full variable domain: DAGVTQSPTHLIKTRGQQVTLRCSPKSGHDTVSWYQQALGQGPQFIFQYYEEEERQRGNFPDRFSGHQFPNYSSELNVNALLLGDSALYLCASSSLSYGNEQFFGPGTRLTVL.

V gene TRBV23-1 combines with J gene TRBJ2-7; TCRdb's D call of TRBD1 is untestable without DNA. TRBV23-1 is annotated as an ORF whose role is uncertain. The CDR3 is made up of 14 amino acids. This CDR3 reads CASGDRGGICEQYF.

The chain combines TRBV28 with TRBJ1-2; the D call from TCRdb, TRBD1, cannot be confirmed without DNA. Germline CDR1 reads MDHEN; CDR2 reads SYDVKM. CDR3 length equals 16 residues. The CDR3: CASSSTTGQPNYGYTF.

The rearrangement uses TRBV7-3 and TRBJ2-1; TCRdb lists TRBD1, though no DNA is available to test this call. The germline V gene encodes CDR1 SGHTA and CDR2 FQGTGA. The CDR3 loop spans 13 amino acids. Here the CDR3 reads CASSLGQTNEQFF.

The chain's CDR3 is CASSSLAGLANEQYF. V gene TRBV7-2 combines with J gene TRBJ2-7; TCRdb gives TRBD2 as the D gene, but with no DNA this cannot be confirmed. This CDR3 has 15 residues. CDR1 and CDR2 (germline): SGHTA, FQGNSA.

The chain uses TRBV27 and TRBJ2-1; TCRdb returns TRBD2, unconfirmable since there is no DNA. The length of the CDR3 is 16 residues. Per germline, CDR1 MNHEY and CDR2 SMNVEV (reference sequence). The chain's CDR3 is CASSFPASGSYNEQFF.

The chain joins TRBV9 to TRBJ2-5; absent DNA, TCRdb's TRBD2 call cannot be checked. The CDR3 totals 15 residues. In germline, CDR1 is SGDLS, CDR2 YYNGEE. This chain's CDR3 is CASSGGGTSRETQYF.

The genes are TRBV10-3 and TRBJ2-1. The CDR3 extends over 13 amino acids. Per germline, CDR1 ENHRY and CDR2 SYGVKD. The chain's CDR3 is CAIRDLMDDEQFF.

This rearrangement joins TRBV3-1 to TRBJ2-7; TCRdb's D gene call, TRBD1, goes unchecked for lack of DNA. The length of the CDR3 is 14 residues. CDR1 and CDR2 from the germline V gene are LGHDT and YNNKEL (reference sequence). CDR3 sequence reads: CASSQYRTGDEQYF.

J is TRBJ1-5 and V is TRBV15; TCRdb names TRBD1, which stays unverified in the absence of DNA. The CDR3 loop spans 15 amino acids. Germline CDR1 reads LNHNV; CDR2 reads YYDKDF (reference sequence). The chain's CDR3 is CATSREPPSNQPQHF.

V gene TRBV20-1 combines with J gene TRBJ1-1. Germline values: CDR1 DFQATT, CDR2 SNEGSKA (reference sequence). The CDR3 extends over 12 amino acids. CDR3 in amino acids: CSATRRDTEAFF.

The CDR3 protein is CASSSKPGPEAFF. V gene TRBV11-2 combines with J gene TRBJ1-1; TCRdb gives TRBD1 as the D gene, but with no DNA this cannot be confirmed. Germline V CDR1 and CDR2: SGHAT, FQNNGV. This CDR3 region has 13 residues. Using reference TRBV11-2 and TRBJ1-1 for the parts outside the CDR3, the full variable domain is EAGVAQSPRYKIIEKRQSVAFWCNPISGHATLYWYQQILGQGPKLLIQFQNNGVVDDSQLPKDRFSAERLKGVDSTLKIQPAKLEDSAVYLCASSSKPGPEAFFGQGTRLTVV.

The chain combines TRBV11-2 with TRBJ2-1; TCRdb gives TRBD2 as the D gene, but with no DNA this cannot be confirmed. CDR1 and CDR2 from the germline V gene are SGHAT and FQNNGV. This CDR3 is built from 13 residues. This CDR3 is CASSPGGYNEQFF.

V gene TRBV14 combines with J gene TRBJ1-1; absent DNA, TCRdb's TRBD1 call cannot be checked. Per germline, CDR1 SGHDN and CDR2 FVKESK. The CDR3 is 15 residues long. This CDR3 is CASSQGPGGNTEAFF.

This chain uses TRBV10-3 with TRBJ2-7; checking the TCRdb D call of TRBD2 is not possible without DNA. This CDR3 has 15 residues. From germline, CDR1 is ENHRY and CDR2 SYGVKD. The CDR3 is CAISEPGFGTEEQYF.